The 10 T cell receptor beta chains below come from one sample, sequenced in a study of naive and memory T cell subsets. Both TRBC1 and TRBC2 were covered by a beta constant-region primer of two equimolar oligonucleotides. TCRdb itself ran the UMI-ligation and nested PCR reads through MiXCR, one entry per CDR3 protein. Among 120,000 to 150,000 distinct CDR3 sequences listed, 17% were seen once. The sequenced sample was naive CD4+ T cells from blood. The source is a human donor in good health.

The CDR3 loop is CASSQARPETQYF. DNA of the CDR3: TGCGCCAGCAGCCAGGCTCGTCCGGAGACCCAGTACTTC. The J gene is TRBJ2-5, the V gene TRBV4-1; no clear D gene. CDR1 MGHRA and CDR2 YSYEKL come from the germline V gene. V gave up 3 bases and J gave up 5 bases, with 10 bases separating them. This CDR3 comprises 13 residues.

The chain has TRBV29-1 and TRBJ2-7; 8 nucleotides line up with TRBD1. J lost 3 bases, V lost 6 bases, and 10 bases had no gene match. CDR3 length: 14 amino acids. Germline V gives CDR1 SQVTM, CDR2 ANQGSEA. The CDR3 coding sequence is TGCAGCGTCGTAACAGGGGGTGTGGGCTACGAGCAGTACTTC. Protein sequence: CSVVTGGVGYEQYF.

The chain couples TRBV19 to TRBJ2-1; 7 bases align to TRBD2. V dropped 1 base and J dropped 5; count of bases not matched to a gene: 5. The germline V gene has CDR1 LNHDA and CDR2 SQIVND (reference sequence). The CDR3 runs to 15 residues. CDR3 bases: TGTGCCAGTAGTATAGTCCGGGGGACTAACAATGAGCAGTTCTTC. Amino acid sequence: CASSIVRGTNNEQFF.

In its sample, this clonotype was seen a few times. The chain has TRBV29-1 and TRBJ2-3; D is possibly TRBD1 (5 bases). Germline V lookup: CDR1 SQVTM, CDR2 ANQGSEA. CDR3 size: 13 residues. Trimming stripped 2 bases from V and 2 bases from J, with 8 bases between. The DNA for the CDR3 is TGCAGCGTTGAATCAGGGAACACAGATACGCAGTATTTT. Amino acid sequence: CSVESGNTDTQYF.

A note on this clonotype: The junction departs from the called germline gene at one end, perhaps through a read error. The rearrangement joins TRBV18 to TRBJ2-2, with 10 bases that match TRBD2. This CDR3 is 16 amino acids long. Germline assignment: CDR1 KGHSH and CDR2 LQKENI. The chain's CDR3 is CASSPLAGSNLGELFF. CDR3 DNA sequence: TGTGCCAGCTCTCCACTAGCGGGATCTAATCTCGGGGAGCTGTTTTTT.

This clonotype has more than one count but fewer than ten. V usage is TRBV7-2 and J usage is TRBJ2-7, with D possibly TRBD1 on 6 matching bases. The germline gives CDR1 SGHTA, CDR2 FQGNSA. This CDR3 is built from 14 residues. V was trimmed by 2 bases and J by 2 bases, leaving 10 bases between them. The CDR3 region has the DNA TGTGCCAGCAGCTTATACAGGGCCCCCTACGAGCAGTACTTC. Translation gives CASSLYRAPYEQYF.

In this sample, this clonotype turned up a few times. This rearrangement joins TRBV9 to TRBJ1-1; D unresolved. With 0 bases removed from V and 3 bases from J, the gap between germline ends came to 15 bases. The CDR3 runs 16 residues. CDR1 SGDLS and CDR2 YYNGEE come from the germline V gene. CDR3 loop: CASSVGEIGRDTEAFF. DNA for the CDR3: TGTGCCAGCAGCGTAGGGGAGATAGGGCGGGACACTGAAGCTTTCTTT.

This clonotype was observed a handful of times. This sequence joins TRBV12-3 or TRBV12-4 and TRBJ2-7; TRBD2 agrees at 7 bases. This CDR3 spans 14 amino acids. The ends lost 6 bases at V and 4 bases at J; junction bases unmatched: 9. The CDR3 reads CASSAGTTSYEQYF. The CDR3 region has the DNA TGTGCCAGCAGCGCCGGGACTACCTCTTACGAGCAGTACTTC.

Here the CDR3 DNA reads TGTGCCAGCAGCAGCCAGGGAGCGGGAGATCGCGAGCAGTACTTC. Its translation is CASSSQGAGDREQYF. V gene TRBV28 combines with J gene TRBJ2-7, with TRBD2 matching over 8 bases. Germline trimming cut 6 bases from V and 6 bases from J; bases unmatched to any gene: 13. CDR3 length equals 15 residues. Germline V gene sequence: CDR1 MDHEN, CDR2 SYDVKM.

This rearrangement joins TRBV11-3 to TRBJ2-1; TRBD2 might be the D (6 bases). Germline V gene lookup returns CDR1 SGHNT and CDR2 YENEEA. This CDR3 contains 16 residues. V lost 4 bases and J 5 bases, leaving 18 bases between the germline ends. CDR3 nucleotides: TGTGCCAGCAGCTCGGGGGTGGGGGGAAGACACAATGAGCAGTTCTTC. It encodes CASSSGVGGRHNEQFF.